What follows are 15 T cell receptor beta chains derived from one specimen sequenced in a study of CD8+CD57+ T cells in acquired aplastic anemia. For CDR3 and TCR beta VDJ profiling, genomic DNA was the template used. Via MiXCR, TCRdb re-called the reads, giving one row per CDR3 protein. Among 150,000 to 200,000 distinct CDR3 sequences, less than 50% were seen once, and the ten largest hold roughly 29%. Before being chosen for sequencing, patients had shown CD8+CD57+ cell expansion by flow cytometry. The specimen was sorted CD4+, CD8+, or CD8+CD57+ T cells (not recorded which) from PBMCs. The receptors were sampled from a human donor with aplastic anemia.

In its sample, this clonotype was seen many times. The V and J genes are TRBV19 and TRBJ1-2, with D perhaps matching TRBD1 (6 bases). Trimming cost V 2 bases and J 10 bases, with 17 bases left between them. The CDR3 sequence is 14 residues long. The V gene's germline CDR1 is LNHDA and CDR2 SQIVND (reference sequence). CDR3 amino acids: CASSIYQGMMDYTF. Written as DNA, the CDR3 is TGTGCCAGTAGTATATATCAGGGGATGATGGACTACACCTTC. Based on the CDR3 plus reference TRBV19 and TRBJ1-2, the full variable domain is DGGITQSPKYLFRKEGQNVTLSCEQNLNHDAMYWYRQDPGQGLRLIYYSQIVNDFQKGDIAEGYSVSREKKESFPLTVTSAQKNPTAFYLCASSIYQGMMDYTFGSGTRLTVV.

The chain couples TRBV2 to TRBJ2-1; possible D gene TRBD2, 6 bases. Deletions cut 8 bases from V and 0 bases from J, with 14 bases between. The CDR3 is 15 residues long. CDR1 and CDR2 (germline): SNHLY, FYNNEI. The DNA for the CDR3 is TGTGCCAGCGGGTACGGGGGAAGCTCCTACAATGAGCAGTTCTTC. Protein product: CASGYGGSSYNEQFF. Combining the CDR3 with reference TRBV2 and TRBJ2-1 gives the whole variable domain EPEVTQTPSHQVTQMGQEVILRCVPISNHLYFYWYRQILGQKVEFLVSFYNNEISEKSEIFDDQFSVERPDGSNFTLKIRSTKLEDSAMYFCASGYGGSSYNEQFFGPGTRLTVL.

Concerning this clonotype: A read error may produce the germline difference seen at one junction end. The rearrangement uses TRBV7-9 and TRBJ1-1; no reliable D call. In germline, CDR1 is SEHNR, CDR2 FQNEAQ (reference sequence). The CDR3 is 13 residues long. CDR3 DNA sequence: TGTGCCAGCAGCTTTGGAACAGCCTCTGAGGCTTTCTTT. It codes for CASSFGTASEAFF. Drawing the rest from reference TRBV7-9 and TRBJ1-1, the complete variable domain is DTGVSQNPRHKITKRGQNVTFRCDPISEHNRLYWYRQTLGQGPEFLTYFQNEAQLEKSRLLSDRFSAERPKGSFSTLEIQRTEQGDSAMYLCASSFGTASEAFFGQGTRLTVV.

This clonotype was seen repeatedly, ten times or more. The chain employs TRBV5-6 and TRBJ2-7; unclear D gene. Germline V gene sequence: CDR1 SGHDT, CDR2 YYEEEE. V was pared by 2 bases and J by 2 bases, with 8 bases between. The CDR3 has 13 amino acids. CDR3 region: CASSFGRAYEQYF. CDR3 nucleotides: TGTGCCAGCAGCTTTGGACGGGCCTACGAGCAGTACTTC.

This chain links TRBV25-1 with TRBJ2-7; 8 nucleotides line up with TRBD1. CDR1 is MGHDK, CDR2 SYGVNS, per germline. V was clipped by 2 bases and J by 0 bases; unmatched bases: 3. This CDR3 is 15 amino acids long. CDR3 in DNA: TGTGCCAGCAGTGAACAGGGGGCTAGCTCCTACGAGCAGTACTTC. It specifies CASSEQGASSYEQYF.

This clonotype was found many times. The chain links TRBV4-1 to TRBJ2-3; possibly TRBD2 for D (6 bases). The ends were cut back, 0 bases at V and 4 bases at J, with 11 bases in the middle. CDR1 MGHRA and CDR2 YSYEKL come from the germline V gene. The CDR3 has 15 amino acids. The CDR3 DNA follows: TGCGCCAGCAGCCAAGATCGGGGGAGTGCAGATACGCAGTATTTT. It encodes CASSQDRGSADTQYF.

The chain recombines TRBV29-1 with TRBJ2-7; a possible D gene is TRBD2 (5 bases). CDR3 length: 14 residues. The V end lost 1 base, the J end lost 3 bases, and 13 bases lay between the germline ends. Looked up from germline, CDR1 is SQVTM and CDR2 is ANQGSEA. This CDR3 is CSVEGTRADYEQYF. CDR3 nucleotides: TGCAGCGTTGAAGGGACGAGGGCCGACTACGAGCAGTACTTC.

The rearrangement uses TRBV19 and TRBJ1-5; TRBD1 aligns across 9 bases. CDR3 length: 15 amino acids. V was clipped by 5 bases and J by 6 bases; unmatched bases: 8. The germline gives CDR1 LNHDA, CDR2 SQIVND (reference sequence). The CDR3 nucleotides are TGTGCCAGTAGTCCCAAGGGGACAGGGAGTCAGCCCCAGCATTTT. Translating gives CASSPKGTGSQPQHF. The variable domain in full, completed from reference TRBV19 and TRBJ1-5, reads DGGITQSPKYLFRKEGQNVTLSCEQNLNHDAMYWYRQDPGQGLRLIYYSQIVNDFQKGDIAEGYSVSREKKESFPLTVTSAQKNPTAFYLCASSPKGTGSQPQHFGDGTRLSIL.

The table lists this clonotype with a few counts. The CDR3 sequence: CASTTKGVREDTEAFF. The CDR3 nucleotides read TGTGCCAGTACGACCAAGGGGGTAAGGGAGGACACTGAAGCTTTCTTT. The rearrangement joins TRBV28 to TRBJ1-1; D possibly corresponds to TRBD1 (6 bases). Per the germline V gene, CDR1 is MDHEN and CDR2 is SYDVKM. The CDR3 contains 16 residues. Trimming removed 9 bases at V and 3 bases at J, with 23 bases between.

In this sample, this clonotype turned up a few times. The CDR3 DNA sequence: TGTGCCAGCAGCCTGACTAGCGGGGGCACAGATACGCAGTATTTT. Translating gives CASSLTSGGTDTQYF. The gene calls are TRBV2 and TRBJ2-3; 11 nucleotides align to TRBD2. V shed 6 bases and J 1 base; nucleotides not matched to a gene: 3. CDR3 size: 15 residues. The germline V gene has CDR1 SNHLY and CDR2 FYNNEI.

The chain couples TRBV20-1 to TRBJ2-5, with 7 bases lining up with TRBD1. The V segment lost 7 bases and the J segment 5 bases; nucleotides outside the gene matches: 10. Germline V lookup: CDR1 DFQATT, CDR2 SNEGSKA (reference sequence). The CDR3 sequence is 13 residues long. The CDR3 is CSDPTGLGETQYF. As DNA, the CDR3 is TGCAGTGATCCGACAGGGCTTGGTGAGACCCAGTACTTC.

A note on this clonotype: A much larger clone lies one base from this, so it may be a read error. This chain connects TRBV5-1 to TRBJ1-1; maybe TRBD1 (6 bases). This CDR3 spans 15 amino acids. Germline assignment: CDR1 SGHRS and CDR2 YFSETQ. CDR3 DNA sequence: TGCACCAGCAGCTCCCCAAGGACAGAGAACACTGAAGCTTTCTTT. The encoded protein is CTSSSPRTENTEAFF.

The rearrangement links TRBV7-6 to TRBJ2-7; 9 bases fit TRBD1. Germline CDR1 is SGHVS and CDR2 is FNYEAQ. The CDR3 runs 15 residues. V dropped 2 bases and J dropped 4; count of bases not matched to a gene: 6. As DNA, the CDR3 is TGTGCCAGCAGCTTATCTACAGGGGGCGTGTACGAGCAGTACTTC. It codes for CASSLSTGGVYEQYF.

The chain couples TRBV25-1 to TRBJ2-1; D is possibly TRBD1 or TRBD2 (5 bases each). Germline V gene data show CDR1 as MGHDK and CDR2 as SYGVNS. The V end lost 8 bases, the J end lost 10 bases, and 15 bases lay between the germline ends. The length of the CDR3 is 12 residues. The CDR3: CASGAGGYEQFF. CDR3 sequence (DNA): TGTGCCAGCGGTGCTGGGGGTTACGAGCAGTTCTTC.

The CDR3 loop is CASSLSRDAAEQYF. The CDR3 DNA is TGTGCCAGCAGTTTAAGCAGGGATGCCGCCGAGCAGTACTTC. The rearrangement joins TRBV12-3 or TRBV12-4 to TRBJ2-7, with a weak D call TRBD1 (5 bases). Trimming removed 2 bases at V and 6 bases at J, with 14 bases between. The CDR3 has 14 amino acids.